Each of the 3 T cell receptor beta chains below was sequenced from the same sample in a study of chemoradiotherapy in HPV16-positive cancers. Profiling relied on immunoSEQ multiplex PCR, and the TCRdb table lists in-frame clones only, not all of them. The table has some 5,000 clones, about 92% seen once. Sampling took place from a patient who underwent chemoradiotherapy. All receptors derive from a human donor with HPV-associated anogenital cancer.

This clone was recorded once. The rearrangement joins TRBV28 to TRBJ1-5; D remains ambiguous. The ends were cut back, 5 bases at V and 2 bases at J, with 4 bases in the middle. CDR3 size: 12 residues. Germline V gene data show CDR1 as MDHEN and CDR2 as SYDVKM. CDR3 amino acids: CASSGGNQPQHF. CDR3 bases: TGTGCCAGCAGTGGGGGCAATCAGCCCCAGCATTTT.

The rearrangement joins TRBV9 to TRBJ1-1, with 7 bases that match TRBD1. Germline V gene sequence: CDR1 SGDLS, CDR2 YYNGEE. The V gene end was trimmed by 0 bases and the J gene end by 4 bases; junction bases not matched to a gene: 3. The CDR3 has 14 amino acids. The CDR3 coding sequence is TGTGCCAGCAGCGTAGCGTACAGGGGCACTGAAGCTTTCTTT. Its protein is CASSVAYRGTEAFF.

This sequence joins TRBV4-2 and TRBJ1-1, with D tentatively TRBD1 (5 bases). Trimming shortened V by 1 base and J by 0 bases, and 15 bases separated the two germline ends. There are 17 residues in the CDR3. Germline V gene lookup returns CDR1 LGHNA and CDR2 YNFKEQ. CDR3 sequence: CASSQVDRRYMNTEAFF. CDR3 coding DNA: TGTGCCAGCAGCCAAGTTGACAGAAGATACATGAACACTGAAGCTTTCTTT.